This entry concerns a single T cell receptor beta chain. The CDR3 contains 11 residues. The junction had 4 bases not matched to a gene; V was cut back by 8 bases and J by 3 bases. Germline V gene lookup returns CDR1 DFQATT and CDR2 SNEGSKA (reference sequence). The entry originates in a study of technical replicates of blood from several donors. The data were produced by immunoSEQ multiplex PCR, yet TCRdb's version contains in-frame clones alone and is incomplete. The sample carries about 98,000 clones, 90% to 96% recorded once. The sequence was obtained from a human donor in good health. Sequenced: T cells isolated from PBMCs. This chain links TRBV20-1 with TRBJ2-7; 7 bases match TRBD1. CDR3 residues: CSPGTDYEQYF. The CDR3 nucleotides read TGCAGTCCCGGGACAGACTACGAGCAGTACTTC.